The 26 T cell receptor beta chains below come from one sample, sequenced in a study of early T cells in non-severe SARS-CoV-2 infection (TCRdb year 2021). Library preparation used 5' RACE. The sequencing machine was a NextSeq 500. The raw public data were reprocessed by TCRdb itself: fastp quality trimming at Q25, MiXCR clonotype calling, in-frame beta chains only. Each entry is one CDR3 protein sequence, shown with its most common DNA and genes. For this sample the table gives 55,000 to 75,000 distinct CDR3 sequences, of which more than 10% were detected only once. About 1.7% of the sample goes to the ten largest clones. The sample comprised whole blood. These receptors were obtained from an adult who was a healthcare worker with PCR-confirmed SARS-CoV-2 infection or an uninfected control (not recorded which).

There are many counts of this clonotype. The chain is built from TRBV6-2 or TRBV6-3 and TRBJ1-6; TRBD1 matches 8 bases. The CDR3 runs to 15 residues. V gave up 6 bases and J gave up 6 bases; unmatched junction bases: 7. Germline CDR1 and CDR2: MNHEY and SVGEGT. The CDR3 is CASSRDGQGNSPLHF. DNA of the CDR3: TGTGCCAGCAGCCGGGACGGACAGGGTAATTCACCCCTCCACTTT.

In this sample, this clonotype turned up many times. The genes are TRBV6-5 and TRBJ1-1; weak D call: TRBD1 (5 bases). The V end was cut by 6 bases, the J end by 3 bases, with 17 bases between. This CDR3 is 15 amino acids long. Germline loops: CDR1 MNHEY, CDR2 SVGAGI. The CDR3 region is CASRRTQNLYTEAFF. The DNA for the CDR3 is TGTGCCAGCAGGCGGACACAGAACCTTTACACTGAAGCTTTCTTT.

This clonotype was recorded many times. The chain couples TRBV6-4 to TRBJ2-3; 14 bases agree with TRBD2. CDR1 MRHNA and CDR2 SNTAGT come from the germline V gene. V was clipped by 4 bases and J by 4 bases; unmatched bases: 4. This CDR3 contains 16 residues. The CDR3 protein is CASSAQTSGGADTQYF. The CDR3 DNA reads TGTGCCAGCAGTGCCCAGACTAGCGGGGGGGCAGATACGCAGTATTTT.

This clonotype has more than one count but fewer than ten. CDR3 region: CASSQDPRGLTNEKLFF. CDR3 nucleotide sequence: TGCGCCAGCAGCCAAGATCCCAGGGGGCTGACTAATGAAAAACTGTTTTTT. The chain joins TRBV4-3 to TRBJ1-4; 8 bases match TRBD1. Unmatched junction bases numbered 5, after V lost 0 bases and J lost 2 bases. CDR1 and CDR2 (germline): LGHNA, YSLEER. The CDR3 consists of 17 residues.

There are a few counts of this clonotype. In nucleotides, the CDR3 is TGTGCCAGCAGCGCCACTATGGGGGCCTACAATGAGCAGTTCTTC. Encoded protein: CASSATMGAYNEQFF. V is TRBV7-2 and J is TRBJ2-1; D possibly matches TRBD1 or TRBD2 (5 bases each). The CDR3 has 15 amino acids. CDR1 and CDR2 from the germline V gene are SGHTA and FQGNSA. The V end was cut by 5 bases, the J end by 2 bases, with 13 bases between.

The V and J genes are TRBV9 and TRBJ1-3; D is ambiguous. V lost 3 bases to trimming and J lost 0 bases, with 10 bases between them. Germline V gene lookup returns CDR1 SGDLS and CDR2 YYNGEE. This CDR3 has 15 amino acids. The CDR3 sequence is CASSGIGSSGNTIYF. CDR3 bases: TGTGCCAGCAGCGGTATAGGGAGCTCTGGAAACACCATATATTTT. Looking up the rest from reference TRBV9 and TRBJ1-3 gives the full variable domain: DSGVTQTPKHLITATGQRVTLRCSPRSGDLSVYWYQQSLDQGLQFLIQYYNGEERAKGNILERFSAQQFPDLHSELNLSSLELGDSALYFCASSGIGSSGNTIYFGEGSWLTVV.

The chain employs TRBV30 and TRBJ1-5, with TRBD1 matching over 7 bases. The CDR3 has 14 residues. J lost 7 bases, V lost 3 bases, and 9 bases had no gene match. Germline V gene sequence: CDR1 GTSNPN, CDR2 SVGIG (reference sequence). The CDR3 here is CAWSEGAFGQPQHF. The CDR3 DNA sequence: TGTGCCTGGAGCGAGGGGGCGTTTGGACAGCCCCAGCATTTT.

In its sample, this clonotype was seen many times. CDR3 bases: TGTGCCAGCAGCCTCCGGGACAGGGGCTACGAGCAGTACTTC. Its translation: CASSLRDRGYEQYF. The rearrangement joins TRBV7-8 to TRBJ2-7, with TRBD1 matching over 10 bases. V shed 5 bases and J 3 bases; nucleotides not matched to a gene: 4. CDR3 size: 14 residues. In germline, CDR1 is SGHVS, CDR2 FQNEAQ.

By frequency in the sample, this clonotype is medium-sized. The rearrangement links TRBV6-4 to TRBJ2-6, with unresolved D. Trimming stripped 2 bases from V and 4 bases from J, with 9 bases between. In germline, CDR1 is MRHNA, CDR2 SNTAGT. The CDR3 covers 15 residues. The CDR3 nucleotides are TGTGCCAGCAGTGACAAGGGTGGAGGGGCCAACGTCCTGACTTTC. This translates into CASSDKGGGANVLTF.

This chain uses TRBV6-1 with TRBJ2-7; D is possibly TRBD1 (5 bases). Germline CDR1 MNHNS, CDR2 SASEGT. The V gene lost 4 bases and the J gene lost 4 bases, with 11 bases spanning the gap. The CDR3 totals 13 residues. The CDR3 DNA reads TGTGCCAGCAGTGCTGGGGCCGGGTACGAGCAGTACTTC. Translation gives CASSAGAGYEQYF.

The chain uses TRBV29-1 and TRBJ2-3; 8 bases map to TRBD2. The CDR3 runs to 13 residues. J lost 7 bases, V lost 5 bases, and 8 bases had no gene match. Per the germline V gene, CDR1 is SQVTM and CDR2 is ANQGSEA. The CDR3 DNA reads as TGCAGCGTTCGAGCGGGAGCTCGAAATACGCAGTATTTT. Its translation: CSVRAGARNTQYF.

The sample holds a few counts of this clonotype. V is TRBV7-2 and J is TRBJ2-7, with D possibly being TRBD2 (7 bases). V lost 0 bases to trimming and J lost 5 bases, with 8 bases between them. Germline CDR1 reads SGHTA; CDR2 reads FQGNSA. This CDR3 is built from 13 residues. The chain's CDR3 is CASSLAGGHEQYF. The DNA for the CDR3 is TGTGCCAGCAGCTTAGCGGGGGGGCACGAGCAGTACTTC.

Many counts were recorded for this clonotype. V is TRBV11-2 and J is TRBJ2-5; possible D gene TRBD2, 6 bases. The V gene lost 5 bases and the J gene lost 0 bases, with 10 bases spanning the gap. CDR1 and CDR2 from the germline V gene are SGHAT and FQNNGV. CDR3 length: 14 residues. CDR3 region: CASSAGLHQETQYF. DNA of the CDR3: TGTGCCAGCAGCGCGGGACTGCACCAAGAGACCCAGTACTTC.

This clonotype was detected a few times. The CDR3 sequence is CASSIQGYGYTF. CDR3 nucleotide sequence: TGTGCCAGCAGCATACAGGGCTATGGCTACACCTTC. This chain connects TRBV5-6 to TRBJ1-2; D perhaps matches TRBD1 (6 bases). This CDR3 spans 12 amino acids. The V gene's germline CDR1 is SGHDT and CDR2 YYEEEE. Deletions cut 4 bases from V and 4 bases from J, with 8 bases between. Full variable domain (outside the CDR3, taken from reference TRBV5-6 and TRBJ1-2): DAGVTQSPTHLIKTRGQQVTLRCSPKSGHDTVSWYQQALGQGPQFIFQYYEEEERQRGNFPDRFSGHQFPNYSSELNVNALLLGDSALYLCASSIQGYGYTFGSGTRLTVV.

The chain couples TRBV19 to TRBJ2-2; no clear D. The germline V gene has CDR1 LNHDA and CDR2 SQIVND (reference sequence). The V and J ends lost 10 bases and 1 base respectively, with 10 bases between them. The CDR3 totals 13 residues. For the CDR3, the DNA is TGTGCCACCAAAAAGAGGAACACCGGGGAGCTGTTTTTT. It encodes CATKKRNTGELFF.

The CDR3 DNA reads TGCAGTGCTAGTTTGACAGCTAATAGCAATCAGCCCCAGCATTTT. It translates to CSASLTANSNQPQHF. The V gene is TRBV20-1, the J gene TRBJ1-5, with D perhaps matching TRBD1 (5 bases). This CDR3 spans 15 amino acids. Trimming removed 3 bases at V and 0 bases at J, with 12 bases between. Germline V lookup: CDR1 DFQATT, CDR2 SNEGSKA (reference sequence).

This clonotype turned up a few times. CDR3 DNA sequence: TGTGCCAGCAGTCCCCGGGACAGGGAAGCGGAAAAACTGTTTTTT. It specifies CASSPRDREAEKLFF. The V call is TRBV27, the J call TRBJ1-4; 9 bases are shared with TRBD1. From germline, CDR1 is MNHEY and CDR2 SMNVEV (reference sequence). V lost 5 bases and J lost 8; bases outside the gene matches: 9. The CDR3 extends over 15 amino acids.

V usage is TRBV21-1 and J usage is TRBJ1-6; the DNA was not used to check the table's D call, TRBD1. TRBV21-1 is deemed a pseudogene. The CDR3 contains 17 residues. The CDR3 sequence is CASSSPLPWQANSPLHF. CDR3 in DNA: TGTGCCAGCAGCTCCCCACTTCCCTGGCAGGCCAATTCACCCCTCCACTTT.

The DNA for the CDR3 is TGTGCCAGCAGCTTAAGGGAGACTGAGCAGTTCTTC. Its translation: CASSLRETEQFF. The genes are TRBV7-6 and TRBJ2-1, with a possible D match to TRBD2 (5 bases). V was pared by 2 bases and J by 9 bases, with 8 bases between. Germline values: CDR1 SGHVS, CDR2 FNYEAQ. The length of the CDR3 is 12 residues.

The rearrangement joins TRBV30 to TRBJ1-5; 8 bases line up with TRBD1. V lost 0 bases and J lost 2; bases outside the gene matches: 0. The CDR3 extends over 14 amino acids. The germline V gene encodes CDR1 GTSNPN and CDR2 SVGIG (reference sequence). CDR3 in DNA: TGTGCCTGGAGTGTACAGGGGGGCAATCAGCCCCAGCATTTT. Its translation is CAWSVQGGNQPQHF.

The table lists this clonotype with a few counts. This rearrangement joins TRBV6-7 to TRBJ2-7; no reliable D call. TRBV6-7 is assigned to the ORF class and has an uncertain function. This CDR3 is 11 amino acids long. The V and J ends lost 6 bases and 2 bases respectively, with 5 bases between them. CDR3 loop: CASRSPYEQYF. In DNA form, the CDR3 reads TGTGCCAGCAGATCCCCCTACGAGCAGTACTTC.

This clonotype appeared many times. V is TRBV23-1 and J is TRBJ1-4, with D possibly matching TRBD1 (5 bases). TRBV23-1 is marked as an open reading frame, function uncertain. This CDR3 is 14 amino acids long. V was shortened by 8 bases and J by 8 bases, with 18 bases between the two germline ends. The DNA for the CDR3 is TGCGCCAGCGGGGGGATCAGGGTTCCAGAAAAACTGTTTTTT. This encodes CASGGIRVPEKLFF.

This clonotype showed up many times. This chain joins TRBV6-6 and TRBJ2-5; D possibly matches TRBD1 or TRBD2 (6 bases each). Germline CDR1 and CDR2: MNHNY and SVGAGI (reference sequence). V was pared by 2 bases and J by 5 bases, with 15 bases between. This CDR3 has 15 residues. The CDR3 is CASSYPVGGGETQYF. In nucleotides, the CDR3 is TGTGCCAGCAGTTACCCCGTCGGGGGCGGGGAGACCCAGTACTTC.

Ten or more counts support this clonotype. The chain combines TRBV27 with TRBJ1-5; D is ambiguous. The V and J ends lost 6 bases and 2 bases respectively, with 11 bases between them. The CDR3 spans 14 residues. Germline V gives CDR1 MNHEY, CDR2 SMNVEV (reference sequence). CDR3 protein: CASSSRERNQPQHF. CDR3 coding DNA: TGTGCCAGCAGCTCTAGGGAGCGCAATCAGCCCCAGCATTTT.

This clonotype was seen at least ten times. The DNA of the CDR3 is TGTGCCAGCAGCGGGGGACCCCTCTACGAGCAGTACTTC. Translated, it gives CASSGGPLYEQYF. The chain carries TRBV27 and TRBJ2-7, with D tentatively TRBD2 (6 bases). Deletions cut 6 bases from V and 3 bases from J, with 12 bases between. CDR1 and CDR2 from the germline V gene are MNHEY and SMNVEV (reference sequence). This CDR3 is 13 amino acids long.

This clonotype showed up many times. The rearrangement uses TRBV30 and TRBJ1-2, with D unclear. The CDR3 sequence is 15 residues long. Trimming left V 3 bases short and J 1 base short, with 15 bases between. Germline CDR1 and CDR2: GTSNPN and SVGIG (reference sequence). The CDR3 protein is CAWSAGGRSNYGYTF. DNA for the CDR3: TGTGCCTGGAGCGCCGGCGGCAGAAGTAACTATGGCTACACCTTC.